This entry concerns a single T cell receptor (beta chain). The data were obtained in a study of blood T cell repertoires in COVID-19. Study overall: The origin of the acute and convalescent COVID-19 samples was the United States, Italy and Spain. Nucleic acid was either cDNA or gDNA, and it came from T cells, B-cell-depleted T cells, or PBMCs.

Germline V gives CDR1 SGHRS, CDR2 YFSETQ. CDR3 length equals 14 residues. With 4 bases clipped from V and 1 base from J, the junction kept 1 base outside the gene matches. Here immunoSEQ multiplex PCR was the method, and the copy in TCRdb shows in-frame clones only, minus some. Of hundreds of thousands of clones listed, around 86% are singletons. Seattle patient enrollment occurred during active infection, with longitudinal follow-up thereafter. The source material was peripheral blood. The origin of this receptor is a woman over 75 with COVID-19, enrolled during active disease. V and J are TRBV5-1 and TRBJ2-7; 11 nucleotides line up with TRBD2. The CDR3 DNA follows: TGCGCCAGCAGCAGGACTAGCGGGTCCTACGAGCAGTACGTC. This codes for CASSRTSGSYEQYV.